The clone carrying this T cell receptor beta chain was found a few times. Its target is unknown. Each CDR3 protein is one row after TCRdb ran MiXCR on the 5' RACE reads. The table includes a few hundred thousand distinct CDR3 sequences, 20% to 25% detected once. This specimen belongs to a study of CD8 T cells in ankylosing spondylitis. Study-wide findings and caveats: Earlier literature documents some of the motif variants in reactive arthritis synovial fluid and blood. Disease-linked clones, CD8+, were relatively rare in peripheral blood. Apparently characteristic of ankylosing spondylitis blood was a TCR beta motif (fewer than 10 highly homologous variants).

This CDR3 contains 15 residues. Germline V gene lookup returns CDR1 MDHEN and CDR2 SYDVKM. V was cut by 7 bases and J by 0 bases, with 13 bases left in between. The sample comprised blood, either unsorted or a sorted T cell fraction (not recorded which). The chain uses TRBV28 and TRBJ2-1; D is possibly TRBD2 (6 bases). This clonotype originated in a male donor with ankylosing spondylitis. The CDR3 reads CASKEGSSSYNEQFF. The CDR3 DNA sequence: TGTGCCAGCAAGGAGGGCTCGAGCTCCTACAATGAGCAGTTCTTC.